Each of the 3 T cell receptor beta chains below was sequenced from the same sample in a study of chemoradiotherapy in HPV16-positive cancers. The repertoire was sequenced with immunoSEQ multiplex PCR; TCRdb's copy has only in-frame clones and lacks some. The sample yields over 10,000 clones, more than 70% seen once. The specimen was obtained from a patient who underwent chemoradiotherapy. The receptor set was obtained from a human donor with HPV-associated anogenital cancer.

The count of this clone is one. This chain uses TRBV9 with TRBJ2-5; perhaps TRBD1 as D (5 bases). This CDR3 is 15 amino acids long. V lost 4 bases to trimming and J lost 4 bases, with 17 bases between them. Germline assignment: CDR1 SGDLS and CDR2 YYNGEE. The DNA for the CDR3 is TGTGCCAGCAGCTCCTCGAAGGGGCTGGGAGAGACCCAGTACTTC. It translates to CASSSSKGLGETQYF.

The rearrangement links TRBV14 to TRBJ2-1, with D possibly TRBD1 on 6 matching bases. The CDR3 has 16 residues. CDR1 is SGHDN and CDR2 is FVKESK in the germline V gene. Trimming removed 1 base at V and 3 bases at J, with 13 bases between. CDR3 in amino acids: CASSQVGRGVYNEQFF. CDR3 DNA: TGTGCCAGCAGCCAAGTTGGCAGGGGAGTCTACAATGAGCAGTTCTTC.

This clone was seen once. The chain recombines TRBV15 with TRBJ1-1, with D perhaps matching TRBD1 (5 bases). From germline, CDR1 is LNHNV and CDR2 YYDKDF (reference sequence). Trimming removed 0 bases at V and 5 bases at J, with 10 bases between. The CDR3 contains 14 residues. The CDR3 coding sequence is TGTGCCACCAGCAGAGATGGGGGGGGGACTGAAGCTTTCTTT. Its translation: CATSRDGGGTEAFF.